This record covers a single TCR beta chain. This sequence may be a read error, since a much larger clone differs from it by one base. This sample's RNA came from whole unsorted tissue. This record comes from a study of tumor and adjacent non-tumor tissue in lung cancer. TCRbeta libraries were built with three rounds of nested PCR, modified from ARM-PCR. One entry per CDR3 protein results from TCRdb running MiXCR on the multiplex PCR reads. This table holds roughly 65,000 distinct CDR3 sequences, just under 60% found once. Germline values: CDR1 MNHNY, CDR2 SVGAGI (reference sequence). The CDR3 length is 12 residues.

Sequences were obtained from lung tumor tissue. The gene calls are TRBV6-6 and TRBJ1-4, with D perhaps matching TRBD1 (6 bases). This clonotype originated in a middle-aged man with non-small cell lung cancer. CDR3 DNA: TGTGCCGGCAGTTACGCGGGGGGGCCGCTGTTTTTT. Amino acids: CAGSYAGGPLFF.